Listed here are 28 T cell receptor beta chains from one sample, sequenced in a study of PD-1 blockade in classical Hodgkin lymphoma. TCRdb's copy holds only in-frame clones and misses some; the assay was immunoSEQ multiplex PCR. The profile covers just under 100,000 clones, with approximately 80% appearing a single time and less than 15% taken by the ten largest. Each patient experienced a relapse that followed autologous stem cell transplantation, and brentuximab vedotin exposure varied. The sequences come from peripheral blood mononuclear cells (PBMCs), collected at baseline. Receptors were obtained from a human donor with classical Hodgkin lymphoma.

J is TRBJ2-7 and V is TRBV20-1, with D tentatively TRBD2 (5 bases). From germline, CDR1 is DFQATT and CDR2 SNEGSKA (reference sequence). V lost 4 bases and J lost 1, with 5 bases in between. This CDR3 has 11 amino acids. Here the CDR3 DNA reads TGCAGTGCTACGGGGTCCTACGAGCAGTACTTC. Residues: CSATGSYEQYF.

The rearrangement joins TRBV4-2 to TRBJ1-1; 7 positions match TRBD1. The CDR3 consists of 15 residues. The germline V gene encodes CDR1 LGHNA and CDR2 YNFKEQ. V lost 5 bases and J lost 1; bases outside the gene matches: 7. The CDR3 spells CASSIGRTGNTEAFF. CDR3 nucleotide sequence: TGTGCCAGCAGCATAGGGAGGACAGGGAACACTGAAGCTTTCTTT.

This clone was counted only a few times. The chain links TRBV19 to TRBJ2-2; the D call may be TRBD1 or TRBD2 (5 bases each). V was clipped by 6 bases and J by 7 bases, with 9 bases between them. Germline CDR1 LNHDA, CDR2 SQIVND (reference sequence). The CDR3 length is 12 residues. CDR3 sequence: CASSEGLGELFF. CDR3 nucleotides: TGTGCCAGTAGCGAGGGGCTCGGGGAGCTGTTTTTT.

Here the CDR3 reads CASSFEGLSYNEQFF. CDR3 sequence (DNA): TGCGCCAGCAGCTTTGAGGGCCTTTCCTACAATGAGCAGTTCTTC. The chain has TRBV5-1 and TRBJ2-1, with D possibly being TRBD2 (5 bases). Trimming stripped 2 bases from V and 1 base from J, with 10 bases between. Germline V gene sequence: CDR1 SGHRS, CDR2 YFSETQ. The CDR3 runs 15 residues. The whole variable domain, filled in from reference TRBV5-1 and TRBJ2-1, reads KAGVTQTPRYLIKTRGQQVTLSCSPISGHRSVSWYQQTPGQGLQFLFEYFSETQRNKGNFPGRFSGRQFSNSRSEMNVSTLELGDSALYLCASSFEGLSYNEQFFGPGTRLTVL.

The V and J genes are TRBV15 and TRBJ2-1, with 10 bases matching TRBD2. Per germline, CDR1 LNHNV and CDR2 YYDKDF (reference sequence). The CDR3 covers 17 residues. V lost 7 bases and J lost 4; bases outside the gene matches: 13. The CDR3 nucleotides read TGTGCCACCACCACAGAGGGGCTAGCGGGAGTTTACAATGAGCAGTTCTTC. Protein product: CATTTEGLAGVYNEQFF.

The chain carries TRBV7-2 and TRBJ2-3; D gene uncertain. The length of the CDR3 is 13 residues. Trimming took off 5 bases at V and 6 bases at J, with 12 bases between the two ends. CDR1 is SGHTA and CDR2 is FQGNSA in the germline V gene. CDR3 protein: CASSPGPPDTQYF. DNA for the CDR3: TGTGCCAGCAGCCCAGGACCCCCGGATACGCAGTATTTT.

This clone was seen a handful of times. This rearrangement joins TRBV7-2 to TRBJ2-1; D assignment may be TRBD1 or TRBD2 (5 bases each). CDR1 SGHTA and CDR2 FQGNSA come from the germline V gene. CDR3 length: 14 amino acids. Trimming took 3 bases from V and 4 from J, leaving 10 bases between them. Here the CDR3 reads CASSLGVLYNEQFF. The CDR3 DNA reads TGTGCCAGCAGCTTGGGGGTCCTATACAATGAGCAGTTCTTC.

The chain employs TRBV12-5 and TRBJ2-5, with 12 bases matching TRBD2. Trimming cost V 6 bases and J 5 bases; bases outside gene matches: 7. The CDR3 has 15 residues. In germline, CDR1 is LGHNT, CDR2 FRNRAP. Here the CDR3 reads CASGLAGTSGETQYF. CDR3 coding DNA: TGTGCTAGTGGACTCGCCGGGACTAGCGGGGAGACCCAGTACTTC.

This chain uses TRBV7-8 with TRBJ2-2; TRBD2 agrees at 8 bases. V was pared by 3 bases and J by 6 bases, with 12 bases of the junction left unmatched. CDR1 is SGHVS, CDR2 FQNEAQ, per germline. This CDR3 spans 17 amino acids. This CDR3 is CASSFVRRGLGAGELFF. The CDR3, as DNA: TGTGCCAGCAGCTTCGTTCGTCGGGGACTAGGGGCCGGGGAGCTGTTTTTT.

This clone has just a few counts. The chain joins TRBV4-1 to TRBJ2-7, with D hard to call. Trimming stripped 1 base from V and 4 bases from J, with 11 bases between. The CDR3 consists of 14 residues. CDR1 and CDR2 from the germline V gene are MGHRA and YSYEKL. CDR3 in amino acids: CASSQADTAYEQYF. DNA for the CDR3: TGCGCCAGCAGCCAAGCTGACACAGCATACGAGCAGTACTTC.

The CDR3: CASSPASGNTGELFF. CDR3 nucleotides: TGTGCCAGCAGCCCCGCTAGCGGGAACACCGGGGAGCTGTTTTTT. The chain has TRBV7-2 and TRBJ2-2, with TRBD2 matching over 7 bases. From germline, CDR1 is SGHTA and CDR2 FQGNSA. The CDR3 covers 15 residues. Losses at the gene ends were 5 bases for V and 1 base for J; bases not matched to a gene: 4.

The CDR3 sequence: CASTPVSGSSYNEQFF. The CDR3 DNA reads TGTGCCAGTACCCCGGTTAGCGGGAGCTCCTACAATGAGCAGTTCTTC. The J gene is TRBJ2-1, the V gene TRBV19; 9 bases agree with TRBD2. With V trimmed by 7 bases and J by 0 bases, 7 bases remained unmatched. The CDR3 contains 16 residues. Germline assignment: CDR1 LNHDA and CDR2 SQIVND (reference sequence).

The chain carries TRBV18 and TRBJ2-1; 12 positions match TRBD2. Germline CDR1 reads KGHSH; CDR2 reads LQKENI. Trimming at V came to 4 bases and at J to 8 bases, leaving 9 bases not matched to a gene. The CDR3 consists of 16 residues. The CDR3: CASSLQTSGSGDEQFF. The CDR3 nucleotides read TGTGCCAGCTCACTACAGACTAGCGGGAGTGGGGATGAGCAGTTCTTC.

The gene calls are TRBV29-1 and TRBJ2-3; either TRBD1 or TRBD2 may supply D (5 bases each). Germline assignment: CDR1 SQVTM and CDR2 ANQGSEA. V gave up 7 bases and J gave up 11 bases, with 19 bases separating them. The CDR3 sequence is 12 residues long. This CDR3 is CSASGTLLVQYF. The CDR3 coding sequence is TGCAGCGCCTCCGGGACCCTATTGGTGCAGTATTTT.

The CDR3 region is CASSPGTGPNQPQHF. The CDR3 DNA follows: TGTGCCAGCAGTCCCGGGACAGGGCCTAATCAGCCCCAGCATTTT. V usage is TRBV2 and J usage is TRBJ1-5, with 9 bases identical to TRBD1. The trim removed 5 bases at V and 4 bases at J, leaving 6 bases unmatched. This CDR3 contains 15 residues. The germline V gene encodes CDR1 SNHLY and CDR2 FYNNEI.

The chain has TRBV5-1 and TRBJ2-1; D may correspond to TRBD1 or TRBD2 (5 bases each). In germline, CDR1 is SGHRS, CDR2 YFSETQ. With 2 bases removed from V and 7 bases from J, the gap between germline ends came to 16 bases. The CDR3 spans 15 residues. The CDR3 DNA reads as TGCGCCAGCAGCTTAGAGGGGCGGCGTGGTAATGAGCAGTTCTTC. Translation gives CASSLEGRRGNEQFF.

V and J are TRBV5-4 and TRBJ2-5; 7 bases align to TRBD1. CDR3 length: 14 residues. Germline V gene lookup returns CDR1 SGHNT and CDR2 YYREEE (reference sequence). With V trimmed by 1 base and J by 3 bases, 3 bases remained unmatched. CDR3 in amino acids: CASSLPDREETQYF. CDR3 sequence (DNA): TGTGCCAGCAGCTTGCCCGACAGGGAAGAGACCCAGTACTTC.

This sequence joins TRBV18 and TRBJ2-1; TRBD2 matches at 9 bases. CDR3 length: 15 amino acids. V was pared by 4 bases and J by 4 bases, with 5 bases of the junction left unmatched. Germline lookup yields CDR1 KGHSH and CDR2 LQKENI. Here the CDR3 reads CASSQTSGSYNEQFF. CDR3 DNA: TGTGCCAGCTCACAAACTAGCGGGTCTTACAATGAGCAGTTCTTC. Together with reference TRBV18 and TRBJ2-1, the CDR3 gives the full variable domain: NAGVMQNPRHLVRRRGQEARLRCSPMKGHSHVYWYRQLPEEGLKFMVYLQKENIIDESGMPKERFSAEFPKEGPSILRIQQVVRGDSAAYFCASSQTSGSYNEQFFGPGTRLTVL.

The rearrangement uses TRBV6-1 and TRBJ2-2; D may be TRBD2 (5 bases). CDR1 and CDR2 from the germline V gene are MNHNS and SASEGT. Trimming left V 6 bases short and J 6 bases short, with 11 bases between. The CDR3 totals 13 residues. The CDR3 bases are TGTGCCAGCAGGATAGCGAAACCCGGGGAGCTGTTTTTT. Translated, it gives CASRIAKPGELFF.

This chain links TRBV7-8 with TRBJ2-5, with D possibly being TRBD2 (5 bases). CDR1 is SGHVS, CDR2 FQNEAQ, per germline. The CDR3 loop spans 13 amino acids. V lost 2 bases and J lost 2, with 6 bases in between. CDR3 region: CASSLSGQETQYF. The CDR3 bases are TGTGCCAGCAGCTTATCGGGGCAAGAGACCCAGTACTTC.

This chain connects TRBV6-1 to TRBJ1-4; no clear D gene. Trimming took off 8 bases at V and 8 bases at J, with 15 bases between the two ends. Germline V gene sequence: CDR1 MNHNS, CDR2 SASEGT. This CDR3 contains 13 residues. The CDR3 loop is CASLPGMGEKLFF. DNA of the CDR3: TGTGCCAGCCTCCCGGGGATGGGCGAAAAACTGTTTTTT.

The chain carries TRBV18 and TRBJ2-3; 7 bases are shared with TRBD1. The CDR3 loop spans 17 amino acids. V was clipped by 0 bases and J by 2 bases; unmatched bases: 8. CDR1 and CDR2 from the germline V gene are KGHSH and LQKENI. This CDR3 is CASSPPPGGDFTDTQYF. The CDR3, as DNA: TGTGCCAGCTCACCACCGCCAGGGGGTGATTTCACAGATACGCAGTATTTT.

This chain uses TRBV7-2 with TRBJ2-3; D tentatively fits TRBD1 or TRBD2 (7 bases each). The CDR3 has 13 residues. Trimming took 8 bases from V and 3 from J, leaving 12 bases between them. CDR1 is SGHTA, CDR2 FQGNSA, per germline. The CDR3 loop is CASGAGQTDTQYF. The DNA for the CDR3 is TGTGCCAGCGGAGCGGGACAGACAGATACGCAGTATTTT.

Notes on this clone: This may arise from a read error, as a much more abundant clone is one base away. The same CDR3 is also encoded by other DNA sequences in this sample. The chain carries TRBV6-1 and TRBJ2-2, with D unresolved. CDR1 and CDR2 from the germline V gene are MNHNS and SASEGT. Trimming took off 6 bases at V and 1 base at J, with 3 bases between the two ends. The CDR3 loop spans 12 amino acids. CDR3 DNA: TGTGCCAGCAGAGAGAACACCGGGGAGCTGTTTTTT. It encodes CASRENTGELFF.

J is TRBJ2-5 and V is TRBV6-5; 11 nucleotides agree with TRBD1. The germline CDR1 and CDR2 sequences are MNHEY and SVGAGI. CDR3 length: 15 amino acids. Trimming removed 6 bases from V and 9 bases from J; junction bases left unmatched: 12. The chain's CDR3 is CASSVGTGGVIAQYF. CDR3 in DNA: TGTGCCAGCAGCGTTGGGACAGGGGGGGTAATCGCCCAGTACTTC.

This clone was counted only a few times. The chain has TRBV12-5 and TRBJ1-1, with TRBD1 as a possible D gene (5 bases). Germline assignment: CDR1 LGHNT and CDR2 FRNRAP. V was clipped by 5 bases and J by 0 bases, with 16 bases between them. This CDR3 comprises 16 residues. The CDR3 sequence is CASGPRVGAVNTEAFF. CDR3 bases: TGTGCTAGTGGTCCCCGGGTAGGGGCCGTGAACACTGAAGCTTTCTTT.

This clone has a single count. V is TRBV11-3 and J is TRBJ2-2; perhaps D is TRBD1 or TRBD2 (5 bases each). The germline V and J ends were trimmed by 0 bases and 6 bases, with 26 bases remaining between them. From germline, CDR1 is SGHNT and CDR2 YENEEA. The CDR3 totals 20 residues. The CDR3 loop is CASSLDRRGPRRRTAGELFF. The CDR3 DNA reads TGTGCCAGCAGCTTAGATCGAAGGGGCCCTCGACGAAGGACTGCCGGGGAGCTGTTTTTT.

This clone was recorded only once. The V gene is TRBV28, the J gene TRBJ2-7; D is unclear. The CDR3 extends over 15 amino acids. From germline, CDR1 is MDHEN and CDR2 SYDVKM. V was pared by 7 bases and J by 0 bases, with 16 bases between. CDR3 sequence: CASTLEWGSSYEQYF. In nucleotides, the CDR3 is TGTGCCAGCACCTTAGAATGGGGAAGCTCCTACGAGCAGTACTTC.